This T cell receptor (beta chain) was retrieved from a study of cytomegalovirus exposure and HLA in healthy donors. Points from the study as a whole: In a later analysis, parvovirus B19, influenza, CMV and Epstein-Barr virus appeared linked to several top co-occurrence clusters. Several V segments, TRBV6-2 and TRBV6-3 among them, could not be told apart and were dropped.

The length of the CDR3 is 13 residues. Germline CDR1 is MNHNY and CDR2 is SVGAGI (reference sequence). The germline V and J ends were trimmed by 7 bases and 5 bases, with 12 bases remaining between them. 13 Jbeta primers and 60 Vbeta primers were used for the PCR. TCRdb's table, derived via immunoSEQ multiplex PCR, lists solely in-frame clones and lacks some. The sample includes fewer than 200,000 clones, roughly two thirds of them seen just once. As concerns this clone: Its target is not known.

What was sequenced was PBMCs. The receptor was isolated from a woman aged 30 to 39 in good health and CMV-seronegative. This chain connects TRBV6-6 to TRBJ2-1; D perhaps matches TRBD2 (6 bases). The CDR3 nucleotides read TGTGCCAGCACCCCGGAGGGGAACAATGAGCAGTTCTTC. Its protein is CASTPEGNNEQFF.